This T cell receptor (beta chain) is drawn from a study of human thymus T cells. Clones were read by immunoSEQ multiplex PCR, and TCRdb kept only the in-frame ones, dropping some. The sample gives tens of thousands of clones, 90% to 97% of which show up once; 0.025% to 0.04% is in the top ten. The germline gives CDR1 SGHNT, CDR2 YYREEE (reference sequence). This CDR3 comprises 15 residues. The V and J ends lost 0 bases and 2 bases respectively, with 10 bases between them. Thymic tissue was derived from resections collected during corrective heart surgery. This clone was recorded only once. Sequenced sample: thymus tissue. This receptor was identified in a boy under two years old with a congenital heart defect but otherwise immunologically healthy. The rearrangement uses TRBV5-4 and TRBJ2-3, with a tentative D call TRBD2 (6 bases). The CDR3 DNA follows: TGTGCCAGCAGCTTGGAGGCGGGACCCACAGATACGCAGTATTTT. Its translation is CASSLEAGPTDTQYF.